These 16 T cell receptor beta chains were sequenced from one sample in a study of cytomegalovirus exposure and HLA in healthy donors. Both 60 Vbeta primers and 13 Jbeta primers went into the PCR. The assay was immunoSEQ multiplex PCR, and TCRdb's table has in-frame clones only and misses some. The sample records roughly 200,000 clones, over 65% being singletons. Specimen: PBMCs. The receptors derive from a man in his forties in good health and CMV-seropositive.

The V call is TRBV9, the J call TRBJ1-1, with a tentative D call TRBD1 (5 bases). Germline V gene data show CDR1 as SGDLS and CDR2 as YYNGEE. This CDR3 region has 16 residues. Trimming took off 0 bases at V and 1 base at J, with 13 bases between the two ends. The chain's CDR3 is CASSVGGGLGNTEAFF. DNA of the CDR3: TGTGCCAGCAGCGTAGGGGGGGGGTTAGGGAACACTGAAGCTTTCTTT.

The chain uses TRBV28 and TRBJ1-3; D perhaps matches TRBD1 (6 bases). V was trimmed by 4 bases and J by 7 bases, leaving 14 bases between them. Germline lookup yields CDR1 MDHEN and CDR2 SYDVKM. The CDR3 spans 14 residues. The CDR3 here is CASSWVQGRNTIYF. The CDR3 DNA sequence: TGTGCCAGCAGTTGGGTACAGGGCCGTAACACCATATATTTT.

V and J are TRBV5-6 and TRBJ1-2, with D unclear. The CDR3 has 14 residues. In germline, CDR1 is SGHDT, CDR2 YYEEEE. Trimming removed 0 bases from V and 8 bases from J, with 14 bases in between. CDR3 nucleotides: TGTGCCAGCAGCTTGGCCGCGGGGTACGGCGGCTACACCTTC. The encoded protein is CASSLAAGYGGYTF.

For this clone: Compared with germline, one end of the junction differs, possibly owing to a read error. The V gene is TRBV7-9, the J gene TRBJ2-1, with 8 bases fitting TRBD2. The CDR3 is 16 amino acids. CDR1 and CDR2 (germline): SEHNR, FQNEAQ (reference sequence). The CDR3 spells CSSSRVSGKPYNEQFF. CDR3 coding DNA: TGTTCCAGCAGCCGTGTTAGCGGGAAACCCTACAATGAGCAGTTCTTC.

CDR3 DNA sequence: TGTGCCACCAGCAGATCGGGGGGTATGGGCAATCAGCCCCAGCATTTT. This codes for CATSRSGGMGNQPQHF. The V call is TRBV15, the J call TRBJ1-5; tentatively, D is TRBD1 (5 bases). Between the trimmed V and J ends, which lost 2 bases and 2 bases, there was a span of 13 bases. Germline V lookup: CDR1 LNHNV, CDR2 YYDKDF (reference sequence). This CDR3 spans 16 amino acids.

This clone was counted between two and nine times. J is TRBJ2-2 and V is TRBV5-6; D may be TRBD2 (5 bases). This CDR3 contains 17 residues. Trimming removed 2 bases at V and 0 bases at J, with 14 bases between. The germline CDR1 and CDR2 sequences are SGHDT and YYEEEE. The CDR3 spells CASSFNPGSANTGELFF. DNA of the CDR3: TGTGCCAGCAGCTTCAATCCAGGTAGCGCGAACACCGGGGAGCTGTTTTTT.

The genes are TRBV6-6 and TRBJ1-1; tentatively, D is TRBD1 (5 bases). The CDR3 is made up of 14 amino acids. Trimming shortened V by 8 bases and J by 7 bases, and 20 bases separated the two germline ends. In germline, CDR1 is MNHNY, CDR2 SVGAGI (reference sequence). The CDR3 DNA reads as TGTGCCAGCTCCAAAGGCGGGGCGGGTTATGAAGCTTTCTTT. Its translation: CASSKGGAGYEAFF.

The rearrangement links TRBV7-2 to TRBJ2-7; 10 nucleotides agree with TRBD2. Looked up from germline, CDR1 is SGHTA and CDR2 is FQGNSA. The CDR3 extends over 15 amino acids. The junction had 4 bases not matched to a gene; V was cut back by 1 base and J by 4 bases. DNA for the CDR3: TGTGCCAGCAGCTTAGGGGCTAGCGGGGGTTACGAGCAGTACTTC. This translates into CASSLGASGGYEQYF.

The chain employs TRBV9 and TRBJ1-3; D may be TRBD1 (6 bases). The V end was cut by 4 bases, the J end by 0 bases, with 8 bases between. This CDR3 spans 14 amino acids. Germline V CDR1 and CDR2: SGDLS, YYNGEE. The CDR3 here is CASSLQGSGNTIYF. The CDR3 nucleotides are TGTGCCAGCAGCCTACAGGGCTCTGGAAACACCATATATTTT.

This clone was seen only a few times. The chain uses TRBV29-1 and TRBJ2-3; 15 positions agree with TRBD2. Germline loops: CDR1 SQVTM, CDR2 ANQGSEA. The CDR3 is 17 residues long. The V segment lost 6 bases and the J segment 2 bases; nucleotides outside the gene matches: 9. The DNA of the CDR3 is TGCAGCGTCTCCGGGACTAGCGGGGGGCAGGACACAGATACGCAGTATTTT. It is translated as CSVSGTSGGQDTDTQYF.

DNA of the CDR3: TGTGCCAGCCGGGACAGCTTTGCCACTGAAGCTTTCTTT. Its protein product is CASRDSFATEAFF. The V gene is TRBV19, the J gene TRBJ1-1; 7 bases fit TRBD1. The junction had 8 bases not matched to a gene; V was cut back by 9 bases and J by 4 bases. Germline CDR1 and CDR2: LNHDA and SQIVND (reference sequence). This CDR3 region has 13 residues.

The chain uses TRBV5-6 and TRBJ1-6; TRBD1 matches 7 bases. CDR1 SGHDT and CDR2 YYEEEE come from the germline V gene. J lost 5 bases, V lost 0 bases, and 8 bases had no gene match. This CDR3 is built from 17 residues. The CDR3 DNA is TGTGCCAGCAGCTTGGTCAGGGACAGCCTAAATAATTCACCCCTCCACTTT. It yields the protein CASSLVRDSLNNSPLHF.

The rearrangement joins TRBV15 to TRBJ2-7; 7 bases line up with TRBD2. The CDR3 has 18 residues. J lost 3 bases, V lost 0 bases, and 14 bases had no gene match. Germline V gene data show CDR1 as LNHNV and CDR2 as YYDKDF (reference sequence). The CDR3 loop is CATSRDLGPLGGGYEQYF. The DNA for the CDR3 is TGTGCCACCAGCAGAGATCTGGGGCCTCTAGGCGGGGGCTACGAGCAGTACTTC.

The genes are TRBV28 and TRBJ2-7, with 7 bases lining up with TRBD1. CDR3 length: 12 residues. Per germline, CDR1 MDHEN and CDR2 SYDVKM. Trimming removed 6 bases from V and 6 bases from J; junction bases left unmatched: 5. The CDR3 is CASREQGPEQYF. Here the CDR3 DNA reads TGTGCCAGCAGGGAACAGGGGCCCGAGCAGTACTTC.

This rearrangement joins TRBV27 to TRBJ1-2; unclear D gene. Trimming cost V 5 bases and J 4 bases, with 17 bases left between them. This CDR3 has 15 residues. CDR1 is MNHEY and CDR2 is SMNVEV in the germline V gene (reference sequence). CDR3 sequence: CASSEQPKALYGYTF. Written as DNA, the CDR3 is TGTGCCAGCAGTGAACAGCCCAAAGCCCTCTATGGCTACACCTTC.

CDR3 loop: CASSPQWAGGGMIGSSGANVLTF. The CDR3 nucleotides read TGTGCCAGCAGCCCCCAATGGGCCGGGGGGGGGATGATAGGCTCCTCTGGGGCCAACGTCCTGACTTTC. The chain is built from TRBV9 and TRBJ2-6; TRBD2 matches at 8 bases. Germline V gives CDR1 SGDLS, CDR2 YYNGEE. This CDR3 is 23 amino acids long. Trimming took 4 bases from V and 0 from J; bases not matched to a gene: 24.